A selection of T cell receptor beta chains follows, all from one sample in a study of CD8 T cells in Susac syndrome. TCRdb analysed the immunoSEQ multiplex PCR reads with MiXCR anew, one entry per CDR3 protein. Of tens of thousands of distinct CDR3 sequences listed, 80% to 95% are singletons. The specimen was CD8+ T cells from PBMCs. These receptors came from a human donor in good health. Both conserved end residues are part of each CDR3. Each record gives: V gene, CDR3 protein.

>TRBV15
CATSRGVATPNNEQFF
>TRBV11-2
CASSNTGELFF
>TRBV28
CASSYGTGGTKNIQYF
>TRBV7-9
CASSGIDRAYNEQFF
>TRBV27
CASSFGPQQGWRTEAFF
>TRBV2
CASRATLTGELFF
>TRBV20-1
CSAREPLISYNEQFF
>TRBV19
CASSIAQGTSYEQYF
>TRBV6-2/TRBV6-3
CASSYSRQGVHNEQFF
>TRBV5-6
CASSSGTGLATEAFF
>TRBV15
CATSNVPEETQYF
>TRBV12-3/TRBV12-4
CASSSTGQGGDGYTF
>TRBV5-4
CASSLAQEPSYEQYF
>TRBV19
CASSIGHYTGELFF
>TRBV3-1
CASRTVGPSNYGYTF
>TRBV28
CASSLMGYTEAFF
>TRBV6-5
CASRSLAGGSYEQYF
>TRBV29-1
CSVEDRTVPSNEQFF
>TRBV27
CASGQGGNSPLHF
>TRBV2
CASSLGGTWGSSGYTF
>TRBV4-1
CASSQDRDPGFDYGYTF
>TRBV2
CASSAALSQPQHF
>TRBV27
CASSPTGSTGELFF
>TRBV7-8
CASSLVAGVLDNEQFF
>TRBV6-5
CASSQPDQETQYF
>TRBV19
CASSLRPDYGYTF
>TRBV4-1
CASSHLAWTGNEQFF
>TRBV29-1
CSVGSLAGSYEQYF
>TRBV19
CASSPGQGVYEQYF
>TRBV29-1
CSVEDSKYNLYEQYF
>TRBV29-1
CSAWDGLDTQYF
>TRBV3-1
CASSLARGPETQYF
>TRBV5-4
CASSPGTPYFNEQFF
>TRBV19
CASTIRGPSGSNQPQHF
>TRBV28
CASRQGTNTGELFF
>TRBV5-1
CASREGQAYEQYF
>TRBV27
CASSFLATDTQYF
>TRBV15
CATSRGTGGLVYEQYF
>TRBV29-1
CSVLTASLNSYEQYF
>TRBV3-1
CASSQEEVGAGLISGANVLTF
>TRBV4-2
CASSQASGLAGGDEQFF
>TRBV13
CASSLGYQETQYF
>TRBV5-5
CASSADSASSSYNEQFF
>TRBV9
CASSVEEGEKLFF
>TRBV29-1
CSVETSGSYEQYF
>TRBV4-1
CASSQAAGLLTDTQYF
>TRBV29-1
CSVPLLANTGELFF
>TRBV29-1
CSVEESTDTQYF
>TRBV7-9
CASSPRSTISYEQYF
>TRBV27
CASSYARTYEQYF